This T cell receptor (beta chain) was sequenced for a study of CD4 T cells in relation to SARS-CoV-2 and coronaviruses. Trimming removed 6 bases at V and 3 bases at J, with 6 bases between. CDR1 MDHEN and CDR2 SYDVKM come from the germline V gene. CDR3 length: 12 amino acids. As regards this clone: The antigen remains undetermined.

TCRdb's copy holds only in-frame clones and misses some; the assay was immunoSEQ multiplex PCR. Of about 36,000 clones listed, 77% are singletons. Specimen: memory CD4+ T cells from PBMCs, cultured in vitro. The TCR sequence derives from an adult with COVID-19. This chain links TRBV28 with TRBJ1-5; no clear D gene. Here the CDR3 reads CASRGNNQPQHF. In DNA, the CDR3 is TGTGCCAGCAGAGGAAACAATCAGCCCCAGCATTTT.